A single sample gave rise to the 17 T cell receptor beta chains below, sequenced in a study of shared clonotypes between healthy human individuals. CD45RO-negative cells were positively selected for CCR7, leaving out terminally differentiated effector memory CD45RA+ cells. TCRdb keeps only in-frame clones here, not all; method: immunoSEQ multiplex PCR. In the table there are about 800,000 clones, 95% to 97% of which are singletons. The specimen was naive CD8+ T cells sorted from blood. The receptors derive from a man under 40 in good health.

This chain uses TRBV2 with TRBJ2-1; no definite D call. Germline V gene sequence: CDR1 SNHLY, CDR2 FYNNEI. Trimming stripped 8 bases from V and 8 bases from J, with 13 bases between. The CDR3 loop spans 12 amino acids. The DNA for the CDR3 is TGTGCCAGCGACTCCGGACCGGATGAGCAGTTCTTC. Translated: CASDSGPDEQFF.

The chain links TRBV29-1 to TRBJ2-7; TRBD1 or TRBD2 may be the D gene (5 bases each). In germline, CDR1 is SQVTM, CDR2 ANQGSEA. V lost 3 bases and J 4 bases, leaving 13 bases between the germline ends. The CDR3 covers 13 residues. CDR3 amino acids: CSVESSGPYEQYF. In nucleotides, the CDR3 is TGCAGCGTTGAGTCCTCGGGACCTTACGAGCAGTACTTC.

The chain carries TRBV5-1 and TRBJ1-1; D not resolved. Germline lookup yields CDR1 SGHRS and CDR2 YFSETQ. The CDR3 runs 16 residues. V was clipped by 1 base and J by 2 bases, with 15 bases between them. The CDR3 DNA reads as TGCGCCAGCAGCTTGAACCCCCCAGGCCTTAACACTGAAGCTTTCTTT. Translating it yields CASSLNPPGLNTEAFF.

CDR3 sequence: CASSLSGYTYNEQFF. The CDR3 DNA reads TGTGCCAGCAGTTTGTCAGGGTACACCTACAATGAGCAGTTCTTC. The V and J genes are TRBV13 and TRBJ2-1; tentatively, D is TRBD1 (5 bases). CDR1 and CDR2 (germline): PRHDT, FYEKMQ (reference sequence). Trimming took 6 bases from V and 2 from J, leaving 14 bases between them. The CDR3 is 15 amino acids.

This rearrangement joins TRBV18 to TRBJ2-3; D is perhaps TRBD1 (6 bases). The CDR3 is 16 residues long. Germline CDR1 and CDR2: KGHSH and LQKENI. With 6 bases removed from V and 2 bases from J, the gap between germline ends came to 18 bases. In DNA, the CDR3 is TGTGCCAGCTCGGATGTGGGGGCTTCTATCACAGATACGCAGTATTTT. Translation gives CASSDVGASITDTQYF. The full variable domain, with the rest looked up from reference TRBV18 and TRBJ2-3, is NAGVMQNPRHLVRRRGQEARLRCSPMKGHSHVYWYRQLPEEGLKFMVYLQKENIIDESGMPKERFSAEFPKEGPSILRIQQVVRGDSAAYFCASSDVGASITDTQYFGPGTRLTVL.

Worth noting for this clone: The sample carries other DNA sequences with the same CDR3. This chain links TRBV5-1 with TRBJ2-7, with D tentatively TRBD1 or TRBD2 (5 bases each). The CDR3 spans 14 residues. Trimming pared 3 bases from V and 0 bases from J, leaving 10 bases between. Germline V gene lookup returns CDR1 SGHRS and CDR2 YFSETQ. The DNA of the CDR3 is TGCGCCAGCAGCTCCGGGACGGACTCCTACGAGCAGTACTTC. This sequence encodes CASSSGTDSYEQYF.

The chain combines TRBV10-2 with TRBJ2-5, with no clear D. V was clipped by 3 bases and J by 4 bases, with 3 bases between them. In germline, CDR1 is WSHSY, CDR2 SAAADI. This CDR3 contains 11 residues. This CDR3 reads CASSDRETQYF. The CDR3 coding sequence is TGCGCCAGCAGTGATCGAGAGACCCAGTACTTC.

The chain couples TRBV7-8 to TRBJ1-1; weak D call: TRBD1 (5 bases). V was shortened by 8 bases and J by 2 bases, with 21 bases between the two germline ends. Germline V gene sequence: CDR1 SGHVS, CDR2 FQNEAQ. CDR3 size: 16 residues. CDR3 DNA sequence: TGTGCCAGCCTACAAATGAGGGGCAGGACAAACACTGAAGCTTTCTTT. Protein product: CASLQMRGRTNTEAFF.

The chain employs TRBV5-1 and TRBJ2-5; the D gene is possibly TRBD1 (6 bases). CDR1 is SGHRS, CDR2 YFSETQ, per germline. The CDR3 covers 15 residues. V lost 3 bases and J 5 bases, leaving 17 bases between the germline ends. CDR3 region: CASSSYGGTGETQYF. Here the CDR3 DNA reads TGCGCCAGCAGCTCGTATGGGGGCACGGGGGAGACCCAGTACTTC.

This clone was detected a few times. CDR3 bases: TGTGCCAGCAGTCCCCCCTATGCGGACTACACCTTC. This codes for CASSPPYADYTF. The chain combines TRBV6-1 with TRBJ1-2, with D hard to call. Per the germline V gene, CDR1 is MNHNS and CDR2 is SASEGT. The CDR3 is 12 amino acids. V was trimmed by 5 bases and J by 10 bases, leaving 14 bases between them.

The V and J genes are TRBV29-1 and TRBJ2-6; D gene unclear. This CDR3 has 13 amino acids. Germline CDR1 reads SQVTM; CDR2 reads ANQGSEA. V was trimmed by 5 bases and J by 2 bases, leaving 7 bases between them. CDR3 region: CSVRVPGANVLTF. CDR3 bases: TGCAGCGTTCGGGTCCCTGGGGCCAACGTCCTGACTTTC. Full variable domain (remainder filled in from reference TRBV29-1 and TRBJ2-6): SAVISQKPSRDICQRGTSLTIQCQVDSQVTMMFWYRQQPGQSLTLIATANQGSEATYESGFVIDKFPISRPNLTFSTLTVSNMSPEDSSIYLCSVRVPGANVLTFGAGSRLTVL.

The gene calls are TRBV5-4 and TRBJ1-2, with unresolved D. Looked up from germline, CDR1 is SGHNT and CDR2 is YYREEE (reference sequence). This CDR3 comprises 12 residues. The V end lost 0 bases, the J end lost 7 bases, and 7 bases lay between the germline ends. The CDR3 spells CASSLGGLGYTF. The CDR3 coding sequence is TGTGCCAGCAGCTTGGGAGGTCTTGGCTACACCTTC.

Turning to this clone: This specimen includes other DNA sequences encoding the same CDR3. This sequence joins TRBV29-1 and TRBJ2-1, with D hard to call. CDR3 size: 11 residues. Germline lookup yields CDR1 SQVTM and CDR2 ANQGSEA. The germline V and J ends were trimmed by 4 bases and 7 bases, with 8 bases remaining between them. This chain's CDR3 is CSVVGVNEQFF. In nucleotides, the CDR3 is TGCAGCGTTGTTGGGGTAAATGAGCAGTTCTTC.

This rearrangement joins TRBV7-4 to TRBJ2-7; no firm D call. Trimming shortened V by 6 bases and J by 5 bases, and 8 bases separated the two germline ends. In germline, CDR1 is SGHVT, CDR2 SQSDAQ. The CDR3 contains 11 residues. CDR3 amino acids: CASRSVDEQYF. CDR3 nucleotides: TGTGCCAGCAGGTCTGTCGACGAGCAGTACTTC.

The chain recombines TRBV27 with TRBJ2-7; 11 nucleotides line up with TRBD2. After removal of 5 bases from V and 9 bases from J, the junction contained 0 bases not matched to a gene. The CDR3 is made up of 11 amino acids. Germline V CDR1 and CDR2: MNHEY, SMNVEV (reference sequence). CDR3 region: CASSTSGRQYF. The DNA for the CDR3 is TGTGCCAGCAGTACTAGCGGGAGGCAGTACTTC.

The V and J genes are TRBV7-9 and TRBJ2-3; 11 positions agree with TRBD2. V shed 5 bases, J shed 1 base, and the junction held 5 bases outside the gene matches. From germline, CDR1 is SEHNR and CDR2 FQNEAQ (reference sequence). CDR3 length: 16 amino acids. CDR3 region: CASSGEGLAGTDTQYF. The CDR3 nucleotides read TGTGCCAGCAGCGGGGAGGGACTAGCGGGCACAGATACGCAGTATTTT.

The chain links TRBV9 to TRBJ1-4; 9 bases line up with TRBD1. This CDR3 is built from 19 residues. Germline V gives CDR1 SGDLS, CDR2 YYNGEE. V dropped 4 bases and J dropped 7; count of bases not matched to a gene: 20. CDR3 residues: CASSPKVGDRVGEREKLFF. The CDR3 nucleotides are TGTGCCAGCAGCCCAAAGGTGGGGGACAGGGTGGGCGAACGTGAAAAACTGTTTTTT.